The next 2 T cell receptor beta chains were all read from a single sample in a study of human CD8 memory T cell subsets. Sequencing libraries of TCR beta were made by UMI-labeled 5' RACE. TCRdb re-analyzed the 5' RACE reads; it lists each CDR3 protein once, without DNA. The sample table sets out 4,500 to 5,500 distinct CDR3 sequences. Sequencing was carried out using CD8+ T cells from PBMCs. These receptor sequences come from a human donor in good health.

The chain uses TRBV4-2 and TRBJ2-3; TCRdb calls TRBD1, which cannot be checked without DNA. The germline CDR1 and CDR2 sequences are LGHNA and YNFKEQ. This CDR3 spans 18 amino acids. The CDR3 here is CASSPRFSGTTSTDTQYF.

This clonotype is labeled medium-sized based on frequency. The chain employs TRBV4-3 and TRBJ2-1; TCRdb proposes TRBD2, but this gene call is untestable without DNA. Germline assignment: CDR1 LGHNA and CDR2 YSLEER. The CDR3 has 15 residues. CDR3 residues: CASSAREDGFNEQFF.